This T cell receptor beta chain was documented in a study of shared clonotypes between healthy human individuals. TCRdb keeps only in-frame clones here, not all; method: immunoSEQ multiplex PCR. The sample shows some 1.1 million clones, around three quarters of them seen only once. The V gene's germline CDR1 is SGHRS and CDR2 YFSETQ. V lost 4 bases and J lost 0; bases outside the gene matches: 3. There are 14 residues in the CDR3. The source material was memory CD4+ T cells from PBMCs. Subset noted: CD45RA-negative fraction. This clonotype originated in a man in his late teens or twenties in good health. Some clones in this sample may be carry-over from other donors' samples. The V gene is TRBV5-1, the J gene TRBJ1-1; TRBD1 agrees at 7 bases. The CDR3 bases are TGCGCCAGCAGCGGGACAGTTATGAACACTGAAGCTTTCTTT. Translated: CASSGTVMNTEAFF.